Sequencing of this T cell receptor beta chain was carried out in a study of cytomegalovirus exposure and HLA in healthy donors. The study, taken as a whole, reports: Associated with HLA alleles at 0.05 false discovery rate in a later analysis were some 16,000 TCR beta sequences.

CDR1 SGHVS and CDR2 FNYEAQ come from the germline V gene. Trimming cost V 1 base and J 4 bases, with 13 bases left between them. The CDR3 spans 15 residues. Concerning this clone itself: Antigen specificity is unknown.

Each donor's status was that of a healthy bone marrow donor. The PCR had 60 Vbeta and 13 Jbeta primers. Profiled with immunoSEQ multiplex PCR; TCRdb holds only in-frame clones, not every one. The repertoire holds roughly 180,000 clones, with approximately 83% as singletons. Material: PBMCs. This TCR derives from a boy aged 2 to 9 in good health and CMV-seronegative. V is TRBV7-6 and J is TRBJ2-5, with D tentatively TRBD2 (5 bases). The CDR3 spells CASSLGRGFAETQYF. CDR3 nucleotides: TGTGCCAGCAGCTTAGGTCGGGGATTCGCAGAGACCCAGTACTTC.